One sample yielded the 25 T cell receptor beta chains listed below, sequenced in a study of blood T cells in healthy people across ages. PCR was performed a second time for about 7 to 12 cycles using a sample-barcoded 5' primer and a J-beta primer mix. MiXCR was run by TCRdb on the 5' RACE reads, yielding one entry per CDR3 protein. The sample has around 990,000 distinct CDR3 sequences, around two fifths seen once. Sample: blood. The receptors come from a man younger than 35 in good health.

The rearrangement uses TRBV29-1 and TRBJ1-1; 7 bases are shared with TRBD1. The length of the CDR3 is 14 residues. The V gene's germline CDR1 is SQVTM and CDR2 ANQGSEA. The junction had 7 bases not matched to a gene; V was cut back by 6 bases and J by 0 bases. The CDR3 DNA sequence: TGCAGCGTCGCCGGGACAGAGCTGAACACTGAAGCTTTCTTT. Encoded protein: CSVAGTELNTEAFF.

This clonotype has just a few counts. The chain carries TRBV28 and TRBJ1-2; 7 bases fit TRBD1. The length of the CDR3 is 13 residues. With 6 bases clipped from V and 2 bases from J, the junction kept 3 bases outside the gene matches. Germline V gives CDR1 MDHEN, CDR2 SYDVKM. In DNA, the CDR3 is TGTGCCAGCAGGAAACAGGGGAACTATGGCTACACCTTC. Translation gives CASRKQGNYGYTF.

The chain combines TRBV4-1 with TRBJ1-2, with TRBD1 matching over 9 bases. Germline loops: CDR1 MGHRA, CDR2 YSYEKL. The CDR3 has 15 residues. With V trimmed by 4 bases and J by 3 bases, 6 bases remained unmatched. The CDR3, as DNA: TGCGCCAGCAGCCTTCGAACAGGGGGCCACTATGGCTACACCTTC. This gives the protein CASSLRTGGHYGYTF.

The chain uses TRBV12-3 or TRBV12-4 and TRBJ2-5, with D perhaps assigned TRBD1 or TRBD2 (5 bases each). Trimming left V 4 bases short and J 2 bases short, with 11 bases between. The length of the CDR3 is 14 residues. The CDR3 DNA follows: TGTGCCAGCAGTTCCCGGGACGGACAAGAGACCCAGTACTTC. It specifies CASSSRDGQETQYF.

V and J are TRBV11-2 and TRBJ2-2; 9 bases map to TRBD1. CDR1 is SGHAT and CDR2 is FQNNGV in the germline V gene. Unmatched junction bases numbered 4, after V lost 4 bases and J lost 4 bases. The CDR3 covers 15 residues. The CDR3 region has the DNA TGTGCCAGCAGCTCGATACAGGGGGCCACCGGGGAGCTGTTTTTT. This sequence encodes CASSSIQGATGELFF.

This clonotype was picked up a small number of times. This rearrangement joins TRBV14 to TRBJ2-1; D tentatively fits TRBD1 or TRBD2 (5 bases each). The CDR3 is 15 residues long. Germline lookup yields CDR1 SGHDN and CDR2 FVKESK. With 4 bases removed from V and 5 bases from J, the gap between germline ends came to 15 bases. CDR3 bases: TGTGCCAGCAGCCCTTTGGGGGTCGGAAACAATGAGCAGTTCTTC. It encodes CASSPLGVGNNEQFF.

This clonotype has ten or more counts. CDR3 DNA sequence: TGTGCCAGCAGTTGGCGGACAAACTACAATGAGCAGTTCTTC. Translated: CASSWRTNYNEQFF. This rearrangement joins TRBV6-2 or TRBV6-3 to TRBJ2-1; D possibly corresponds to TRBD1 (5 bases). The V and J ends lost 4 bases and 3 bases respectively, with 10 bases between them. Per germline, CDR1 MNHEY and CDR2 SVGEGT. The CDR3 is made up of 14 amino acids.

Only a few counts were recorded for this clonotype. The chain carries TRBV29-1 and TRBJ1-1; D gene ambiguous. Germline CDR1 SQVTM, CDR2 ANQGSEA. V lost 4 bases and J 1 base, leaving 7 bases between the germline ends. This CDR3 is built from 12 residues. DNA for the CDR3: TGCAGCGTTGTCGCCGCGAACACTGAAGCTTTCTTT. Protein product: CSVVAANTEAFF.

V is TRBV7-8 and J is TRBJ1-1, with TRBD1 matching over 9 bases. The CDR3 sequence is 15 residues long. Germline V gene data show CDR1 as SGHVS and CDR2 as FQNEAQ. Unmatched junction bases numbered 8, after V lost 5 bases and J lost 4 bases. The CDR3 sequence: CASSGVQGAGTEAFF. CDR3 DNA sequence: TGTGCCAGCAGCGGCGTACAGGGGGCAGGCACTGAAGCTTTCTTT. Variable domain in full (rest from reference TRBV7-8 and TRBJ1-1): GAGVSQSPRYKVAKRGQDVALRCDPISGHVSLFWYQQALGQGPEFLTYFQNEAQLDKSGLPSDRFFAERPEGSVSTLKIQRTQQEDSAVYLCASSGVQGAGTEAFFGQGTRLTVV.

This clonotype was picked up a small number of times. The gene calls are TRBV9 and TRBJ1-2, with D perhaps matching TRBD1 (6 bases). This CDR3 is built from 15 residues. Germline V lookup: CDR1 SGDLS, CDR2 YYNGEE. V lost 2 bases, J lost 4 bases, and 15 bases lay in between. As DNA, the CDR3 is TGTGCCAGCAGCGTCCTGGAAAGGGGGAGCTATGGCTACACCTTC. Encoded protein: CASSVLERGSYGYTF.

The chain joins TRBV12-3 or TRBV12-4 to TRBJ1-5, with 7 bases that match TRBD1. The ends lost 4 bases at V and 0 bases at J; junction bases unmatched: 6. The CDR3 runs 16 residues. The CDR3 bases are TGTGCCAGCAGTTGCACCGACAGGGTTAGCAATCAGCCCCAGCATTTT. Its translation: CASSCTDRVSNQPQHF.

The chain employs TRBV2 and TRBJ1-5; 10 bases align to TRBD1. Germline loops: CDR1 SNHLY, CDR2 FYNNEI. Unmatched junction bases numbered 6, after V lost 4 bases and J lost 9 bases. This CDR3 contains 14 residues. The CDR3 protein is CASSARQGAGPQHF. CDR3 nucleotide sequence: TGTGCCAGCAGTGCCCGACAGGGGGCCGGGCCCCAGCATTTT.

This clonotype was seen repeatedly, ten times or more. The chain uses TRBV9 and TRBJ1-3; TRBD1 aligns across 7 bases. The V gene end was trimmed by 4 bases and the J gene end by 0 bases; junction bases not matched to a gene: 4. The length of the CDR3 is 15 residues. Germline lookup yields CDR1 SGDLS and CDR2 YYNGEE. In nucleotides, the CDR3 is TGTGCCAGCAGCCCCAGACAGGGCTCTGGAAACACCATATATTTT. Translation gives CASSPRQGSGNTIYF.

This clonotype came up a few times. The chain employs TRBV4-1 and TRBJ1-1, with D uncertain. Trimming shortened V by 2 bases and J by 0 bases, and 7 bases separated the two germline ends. Germline V gene sequence: CDR1 MGHRA, CDR2 YSYEKL. The CDR3 is made up of 14 amino acids. The CDR3 DNA is TGCGCCAGCAGCCAACGGGGTTTGAACACTGAAGCTTTCTTT. This sequence encodes CASSQRGLNTEAFF.

This chain joins TRBV11-1 and TRBJ2-3; 9 nucleotides match TRBD2. The CDR3 is 16 amino acids. With 0 bases clipped from V and 2 bases from J, the junction kept 3 bases outside the gene matches. Germline CDR1 reads SGHAT; CDR2 reads FQDESV (reference sequence). CDR3 sequence reads: CASSLASGGPTDTQYF. CDR3 nucleotide sequence: TGTGCCAGCAGCTTAGCTAGCGGGGGACCCACAGATACGCAGTATTTT.

This clonotype showed up just a few times. V and J are TRBV5-1 and TRBJ2-7; 13 bases fit TRBD2. The CDR3 has 16 residues. Germline V gene data show CDR1 as SGHRS and CDR2 as YFSETQ. V lost 1 base, J lost 1 base, and 2 bases stayed unmatched. CDR3 amino acids: CASSLTSGGDSYEQYF. The CDR3 bases are TGCGCCAGCAGCTTGACTAGCGGGGGGGATTCCTACGAGCAGTACTTC.

The rearrangement joins TRBV9 to TRBJ1-1; tentatively, D is TRBD1 (6 bases). The CDR3 sequence is 14 residues long. The V gene's germline CDR1 is SGDLS and CDR2 YYNGEE. Trimming shortened V by 2 bases and J by 3 bases, and 11 bases separated the two germline ends. CDR3 in amino acids: CASSVGGMDTEAFF. The CDR3, as DNA: TGTGCCAGCAGCGTGGGGGGCATGGACACTGAAGCTTTCTTT. The variable domain in full, completed from reference TRBV9 and TRBJ1-1, reads DSGVTQTPKHLITATGQRVTLRCSPRSGDLSVYWYQQSLDQGLQFLIQYYNGEERAKGNILERFSAQQFPDLHSELNLSSLELGDSALYFCASSVGGMDTEAFFGQGTRLTVV.

CDR3 nucleotide sequence: TGCAGTGCTATTGACAGGGGAAGGACTAACTATGGCTACACCTTC. Translation gives CSAIDRGRTNYGYTF. This sequence joins TRBV20-1 and TRBJ1-2, with TRBD1 matching over 8 bases. The CDR3 consists of 15 residues. Germline assignment: CDR1 DFQATT and CDR2 SNEGSKA (reference sequence). Trimming removed 4 bases from V and 0 bases from J; junction bases left unmatched: 7.

The gene calls are TRBV29-1 and TRBJ2-1, with TRBD2 identical over 9 bases. The junction had 7 bases not matched to a gene; V was cut back by 6 bases and J by 7 bases. The CDR3 is made up of 13 amino acids. Germline V CDR1 and CDR2: SQVTM, ANQGSEA. The DNA of the CDR3 is TGCAGCGTCGAACGCGGGGGGGCGAATGAGCAGTTCTTC. It specifies CSVERGGANEQFF.

Worth noting for this clonotype: A read error may account for a junction end that differs from germline. The chain employs TRBV11-2 and TRBJ2-1, with a tentative D call TRBD2 (5 bases). Germline V gives CDR1 SGHAT, CDR2 FQNNGV. CDR3 length: 16 residues. The CDR3 loop is CASRSPGISSYSEQFF. The CDR3 bases are TGTGCCAGCAGATCTCCCGGGATTAGCTCCTACAGTGAGCAGTTCTTC.

This clonotype was picked up a small number of times. J is TRBJ2-3 and V is TRBV5-1; D ambiguous. This CDR3 contains 14 residues. With 0 bases removed from V and 6 bases from J, the gap between germline ends came to 11 bases. CDR1 and CDR2 from the germline V gene are SGHRS and YFSETQ. CDR3 residues: CASSLVSPKDTQYF. CDR3 nucleotide sequence: TGCGCCAGCAGCTTGGTGTCGCCAAAGGATACGCAGTATTTT.

This clonotype was found many times. V is TRBV20-1 and J is TRBJ1-5; D perhaps matches TRBD1 (6 bases). Trimming removed 4 bases from V and 7 bases from J, with 14 bases in between. The CDR3 is 13 amino acids. The germline gives CDR1 DFQATT, CDR2 SNEGSKA (reference sequence). CDR3 nucleotides: TGCAGTGCTACTATCGGGGGCCGACAGCCCCAGCATTTT. It encodes CSATIGGRQPQHF.

This clonotype was counted a few times. CDR3 bases: TGCAGTGCTAGAAAGAAACAGGGAAACAATCAGCCCCAGCATTTT. Translation: CSARKKQGNNQPQHF. The chain uses TRBV20-1 and TRBJ1-5; tentatively, D is TRBD1 (6 bases). The CDR3 covers 15 residues. Germline V gene lookup returns CDR1 DFQATT and CDR2 SNEGSKA (reference sequence). Trimming took 2 bases from V and 3 from J, leaving 14 bases between them.

This clonotype was seen repeatedly, ten times or more. The junction departs from the called germline gene at one end, perhaps through a read error. The chain couples TRBV5-1 to TRBJ2-5; D is ambiguous. The germline V gene encodes CDR1 SGHRS and CDR2 YFSETQ. CDR3 size: 11 residues. The CDR3 loop reads CASSLSETQYF. DNA for the CDR3: TGTGCCAGCAGCTTATCAGAGACCCAGTACTTC.

This clonotype has a single count. Just one base apart from a much larger clone, this may be a read error. The genes are TRBV20-1 and TRBJ2-1; 9 bases match TRBD2. This CDR3 is built from 16 residues. Germline V gene data show CDR1 as DFQATT and CDR2 as SNEGSKA (reference sequence). Unmatched junction bases numbered 14, after V lost 1 base and J lost 10 bases. This CDR3 is CSARVPGGSGSYEQFF. The CDR3 nucleotides are TGCAGTGCTAGAGTCCCCGGGGGTAGCGGGAGCTACGAGCAGTTCTTC.